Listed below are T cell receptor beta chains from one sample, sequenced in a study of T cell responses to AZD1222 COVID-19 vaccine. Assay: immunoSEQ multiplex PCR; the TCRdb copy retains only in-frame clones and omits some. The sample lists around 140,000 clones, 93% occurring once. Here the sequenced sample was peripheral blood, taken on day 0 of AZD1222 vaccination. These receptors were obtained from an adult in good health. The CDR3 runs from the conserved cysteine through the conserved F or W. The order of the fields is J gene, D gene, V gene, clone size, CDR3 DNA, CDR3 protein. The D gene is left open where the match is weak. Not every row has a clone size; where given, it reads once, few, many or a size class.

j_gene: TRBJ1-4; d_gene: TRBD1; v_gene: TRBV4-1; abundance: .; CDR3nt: TGCGCCAGCAGACCTGACAGGGATGATGATGAAAAACTGTTTTTT; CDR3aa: CASRPDRDDDEKLFF
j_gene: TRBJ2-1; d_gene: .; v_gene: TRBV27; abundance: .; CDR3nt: TGTGCCAGCAGTTGGCAGAGAACCTACAATGAGCAGTTCTTC; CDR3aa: CASSWQRTYNEQFF
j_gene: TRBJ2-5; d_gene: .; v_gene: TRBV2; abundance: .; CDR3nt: TGTGCCAGCAGTGGCGGTCAAGAGACCCAGTACTTC; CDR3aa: CASSGGQETQYF
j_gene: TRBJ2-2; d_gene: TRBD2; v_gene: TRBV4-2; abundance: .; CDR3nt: TGTGCCAGCAGCCAAGATCTACGACTAGCGGAGACGATGTTTTTT; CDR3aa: CASSQDLRLAETMFF
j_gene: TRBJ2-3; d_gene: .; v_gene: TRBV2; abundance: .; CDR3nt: TGTGCCAGCAGTGAACGGACTATCACAGATACGCAGTATTTT; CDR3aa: CASSERTITDTQYF
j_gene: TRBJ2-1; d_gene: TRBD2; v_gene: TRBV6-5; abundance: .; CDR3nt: TGTGCCAGCAGTTCCTCTAGCGGGGGATACAATGAGCAGTTCTTC; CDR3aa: CASSSSSGGYNEQFF
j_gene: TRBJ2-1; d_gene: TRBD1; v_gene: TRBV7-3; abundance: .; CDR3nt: TGTGCCAGCAGCCGGGACAGGGGTTCGGATGAGCAGTTCTTC; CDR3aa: CASSRDRGSDEQFF
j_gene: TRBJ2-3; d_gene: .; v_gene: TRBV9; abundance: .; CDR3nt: TGTGCCAGCAGCCCGGACGGGAGCACAGATACGCAGTATTTT; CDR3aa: CASSPDGSTDTQYF
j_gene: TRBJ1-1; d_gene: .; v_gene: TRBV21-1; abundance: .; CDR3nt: TGTGCCAGCAGCGTGCGAAGAGAGGACAGTCGAGGGGCTGAAGCTTTCTTT; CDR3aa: CASSVRREDSRGAEAFF
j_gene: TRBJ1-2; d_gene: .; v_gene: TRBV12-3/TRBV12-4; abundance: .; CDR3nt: TGTGCCGGGGGAAGGGGGTATGGCTACACCTTC; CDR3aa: CAGGRGYGYTF
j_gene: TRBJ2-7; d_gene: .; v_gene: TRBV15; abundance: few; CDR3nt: TGTGCCACCAGCAGAGATACAGTTTCCTACGAGCAGTACTTC; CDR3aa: CATSRDTVSYEQYF
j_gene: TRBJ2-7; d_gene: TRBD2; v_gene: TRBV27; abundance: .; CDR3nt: TGTGCCAGCAGGGCGGGACTAGCGGCCTCCTACGAGCAGTACTTC; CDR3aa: CASRAGLAASYEQYF
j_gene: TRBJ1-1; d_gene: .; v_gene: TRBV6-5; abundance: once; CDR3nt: TGTGCCAGCAGTTTCCCAGGTCGCCCCAAAGCGGAAGCTTTCTTT; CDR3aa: CASSFPGRPKAEAFF
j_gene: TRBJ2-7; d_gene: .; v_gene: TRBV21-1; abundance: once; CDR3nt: TGTGCCAGCAGCAGAAAACGACAGCCCACCTCCTACGAGCAGTACTTC; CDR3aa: CASSRKRQPTSYEQYF
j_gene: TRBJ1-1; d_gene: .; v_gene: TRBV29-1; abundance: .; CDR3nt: TGCAGCGTTGAAGGGGCAGGGAACACTGAAGCTTTCTTT; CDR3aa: CSVEGAGNTEAFF
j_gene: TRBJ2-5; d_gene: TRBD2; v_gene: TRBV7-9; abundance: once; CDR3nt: TGTGCCAGCAGCAAGGGAGGGTACCAAGAGACCCAGTACTTC; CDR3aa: CASSKGGYQETQYF
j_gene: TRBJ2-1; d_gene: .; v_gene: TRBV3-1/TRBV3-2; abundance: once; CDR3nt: TGTGCCAGCAGCCTAGACGGGGTAAGGGGCTTATACAATGAGCAGTTCTTC; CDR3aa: CASSLDGVRGLYNEQFF
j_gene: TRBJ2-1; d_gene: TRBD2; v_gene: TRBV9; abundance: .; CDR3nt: TGTGCCAGCAGCGGACTAGCTGCGTTCAACAATGAGCAGTTCTTC; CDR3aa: CASSGLAAFNNEQFF
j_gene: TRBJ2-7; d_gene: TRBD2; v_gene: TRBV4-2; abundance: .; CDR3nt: TGTGCCAGCAGCCAAGAATTTACTAGCGGGGGAGCGAGCTCCTACGAGCAGTACTTC; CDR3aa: CASSQEFTSGGASSYEQYF
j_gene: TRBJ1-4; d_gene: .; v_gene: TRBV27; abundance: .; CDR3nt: TGTGCCAGCAGTTTATCAGGGTCTGGTAATGAAAAACTGTTTTTT; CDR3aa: CASSLSGSGNEKLFF
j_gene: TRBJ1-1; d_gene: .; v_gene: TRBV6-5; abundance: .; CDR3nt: TGTGCCAGCAGTAATGGGAAAGGGGATTTAGCTTTCTTT; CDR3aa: CASSNGKGDLAFF
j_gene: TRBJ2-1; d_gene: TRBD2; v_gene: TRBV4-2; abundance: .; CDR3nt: TGTGCCAGCAGCCAAGATAACCCGGGAGGGGACAATGAGCAGTTCTTC; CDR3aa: CASSQDNPGGDNEQFF
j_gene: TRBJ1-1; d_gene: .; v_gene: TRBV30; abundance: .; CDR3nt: TGTGCCTGGGGACACCGACTGAACACTGAAGCTTTCTTT; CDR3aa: CAWGHRLNTEAFF
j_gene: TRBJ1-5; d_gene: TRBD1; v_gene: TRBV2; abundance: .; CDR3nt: TGTGCCAGCAGGACAGGGTCGGGACCCCAGCATTTT; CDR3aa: CASRTGSGPQHF
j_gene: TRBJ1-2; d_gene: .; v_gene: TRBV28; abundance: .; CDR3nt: TGTGCCAGCAGTTTTAAAATGCCTTATGGCTACACCTTC; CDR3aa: CASSFKMPYGYTF
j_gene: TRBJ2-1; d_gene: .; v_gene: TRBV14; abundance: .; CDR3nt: TGTGCCAGCAGCCAAACTCTAGCGATTGATAACAATGAGCAGTTCTTC; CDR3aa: CASSQTLAIDNNEQFF
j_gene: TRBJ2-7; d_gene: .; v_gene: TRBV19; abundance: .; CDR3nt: TGTGCCAGTAGTATACTGTCCGGGCCAGGATACGAGCAGTACTTC; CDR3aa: CASSILSGPGYEQYF
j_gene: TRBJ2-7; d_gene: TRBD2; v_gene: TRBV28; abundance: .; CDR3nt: TGTGCCAGCAGTTTTGTGGGACTAGCGGTACGAGGGAGCTACGAGCAGTACTTC; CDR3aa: CASSFVGLAVRGSYEQYF
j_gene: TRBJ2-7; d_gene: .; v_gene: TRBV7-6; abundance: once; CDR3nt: TGTGCCAGCAGCTTAGTCTCACTTCAATCACCCTACGAGCAGTACTTC; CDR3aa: CASSLVSLQSPYEQYF
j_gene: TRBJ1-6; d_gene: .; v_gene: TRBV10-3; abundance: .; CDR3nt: TGTGCCATCAGTGCTGCGGGTCATAATTCACCCCTCCACTTT; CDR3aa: CAISAAGHNSPLHF
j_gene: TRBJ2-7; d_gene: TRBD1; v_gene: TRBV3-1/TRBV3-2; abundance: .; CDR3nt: TGTGCCAGCAGCCAACGACTTCAGGGGGCCCACTCCTACGAGCAGTACTTC; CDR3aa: CASSQRLQGAHSYEQYF
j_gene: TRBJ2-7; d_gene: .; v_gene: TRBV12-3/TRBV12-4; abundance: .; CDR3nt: TGTGCCAGCAGTCCACCCGACAGCTACGAGCAGTACTTC; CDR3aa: CASSPPDSYEQYF
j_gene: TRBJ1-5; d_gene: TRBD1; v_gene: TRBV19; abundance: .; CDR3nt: TGTGCCAGTAGTAGGGGGCACCCGGGACAGGGATTTTATAGCAATCAGCCCCAGCATTTT; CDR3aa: CASSRGHPGQGFYSNQPQHF
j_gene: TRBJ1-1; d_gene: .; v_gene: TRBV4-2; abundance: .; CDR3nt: TGTGCCAGCAGCTACCAGGGTAGCGACACTGAAGCTTTCTTT; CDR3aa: CASSYQGSDTEAFF
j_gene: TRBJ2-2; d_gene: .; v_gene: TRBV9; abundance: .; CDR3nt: TGTGCCAGCAGCCCCTCGATCACCGGGGAGCTGTTTTTT; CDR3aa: CASSPSITGELFF
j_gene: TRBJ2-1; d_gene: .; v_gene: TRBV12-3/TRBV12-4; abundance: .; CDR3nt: TGTGCCAGCACCATATCAGCACACGAGCAGTTCTTC; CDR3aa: CASTISAHEQFF
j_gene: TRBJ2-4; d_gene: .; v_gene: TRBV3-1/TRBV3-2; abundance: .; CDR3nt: TGTGCCAGCAGCCGCGGACGAGCGGAAAACATTCAGTACTTC; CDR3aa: CASSRGRAENIQYF
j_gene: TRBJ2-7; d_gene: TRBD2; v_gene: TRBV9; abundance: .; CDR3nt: TGTGCCAGCAGCGTAGCAGGACTAGCGGGTAGCTCCTACGAGCAGTACTTC; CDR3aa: CASSVAGLAGSSYEQYF
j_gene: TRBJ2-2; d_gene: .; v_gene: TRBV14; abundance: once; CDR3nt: TGTGCCAGCAGCGTCTCTTCCGGGGAGCTGTTTTTT; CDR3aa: CASSVSSGELFF
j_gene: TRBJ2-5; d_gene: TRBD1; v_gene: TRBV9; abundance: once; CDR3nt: TGTGCCAGCAGCGTAGGACAGGGGAGGGAGACCCAGTACTTC; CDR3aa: CASSVGQGRETQYF
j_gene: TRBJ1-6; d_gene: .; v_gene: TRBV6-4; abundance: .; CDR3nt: TGTGCCAGCAGGCTGGAGGGCTGGGATTCACCCCTCCACTTT; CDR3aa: CASRLEGWDSPLHF
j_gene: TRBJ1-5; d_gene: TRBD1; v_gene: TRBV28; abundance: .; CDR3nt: TGTGCCAGCAGTACACGGGACAGGGTAGGGACTGGGACCCAGCATTTT; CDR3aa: CASSTRDRVGTGTQHF
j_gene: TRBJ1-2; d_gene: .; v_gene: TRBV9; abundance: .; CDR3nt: TGTGCCAGCAGCCCCCGGGACGAGTCTTTACATGGCTACACCTTC; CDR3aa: CASSPRDESLHGYTF
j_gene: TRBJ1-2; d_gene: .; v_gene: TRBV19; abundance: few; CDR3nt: TGTGCCAGTAGTATAGGGGCAAAGGGAGGCTACACCTTC; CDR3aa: CASSIGAKGGYTF
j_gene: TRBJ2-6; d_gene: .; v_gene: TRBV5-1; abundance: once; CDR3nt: TGCGCCAGCAGCTTACGGACAGCCTCTGGGGCCAACGTCCTGACTTTC; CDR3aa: CASSLRTASGANVLTF
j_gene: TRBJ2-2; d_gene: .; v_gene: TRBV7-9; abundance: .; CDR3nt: TGTGCCAGCAGCAATCCGGGACGCGGCACGAACACCGGGGAGCTGTTTTTT; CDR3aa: CASSNPGRGTNTGELFF
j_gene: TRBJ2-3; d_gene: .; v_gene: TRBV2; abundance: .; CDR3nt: TGTGCCAAGGCTACCCACGGGGGACTGGCCCCTAGCACAGATACGCAGTATTTT; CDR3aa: CAKATHGGLAPSTDTQYF
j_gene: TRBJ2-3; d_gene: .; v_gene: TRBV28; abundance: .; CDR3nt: TGTGCCAGCAGTCTCCCGACCTCCCTTTACACAGATACGCAGTATTTT; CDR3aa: CASSLPTSLYTDTQYF